Included here is one T cell receptor beta chain sequence, with context. What it binds is unknown. Division of CD4+ cells produced a CD45RA+ naive subset and a CD45RA-negative memory subset. From germline, CDR1 is MNHNS and CDR2 SASEGT. The CDR3 totals 14 residues. Losses at the gene ends were 4 bases for V and 6 bases for J; bases not matched to a gene: 1. This sample was taken from a study of shared clonotypes between healthy human individuals. Regarding the study as a whole: Large depth notwithstanding, sorted-subset sequencing proved incomplete by rarefaction.

Produced via immunoSEQ multiplex PCR; TCRdb's table is partial and in-frame only. The repertoire holds more than 1,200,000 clones, around 98.5% seen once, with around 0.38% in the top ten. Sequencing was performed on naive CD4+ T cells sorted from blood. As for subset: CD45RA+ positively selected. The J gene is TRBJ2-2, the V gene TRBV6-1, with TRBD2 matching over 11 bases. The source is a man aged 25-45 years in good health. CDR3 bases: TGTGCCAGCAGTGCACTAGCGGGAGCCGGGGAGCTGTTTTTT. It yields the protein CASSALAGAGELFF.